This T cell receptor beta chain is from a study of blood T cell repertoires in COVID-19. Turning to the study itself: COVID-19 samples from acute and convalescent phases originated in the United States, Italy and Spain. PBMCs, B-cell-depleted T cells, or T cells were the source of the cDNA or gDNA that made up the material.

In the original analysis: Estimation of nucleated cell counts relied on the amplification of reference gene primers. The protocol was immunoSEQ multiplex PCR, while the TCRdb copy is restricted to in-frame clones and leaves out a portion. V and J calls and clone size are copied from that table; D and trimming were computed from the DNA. The sample carries about 290,000 clones, 70% to 90% recorded once. Germline V gene lookup returns CDR1 LNHDA and CDR2 SQIVND (reference sequence). The CDR3 extends over 19 amino acids. The trim removed 5 bases at V and 0 bases at J, leaving 8 bases unmatched. The clonotype comes from a woman in her 30s with active or convalescent COVID-19. The chain recombines TRBV19 with TRBJ2-6, with 12 bases aligning to TRBD2. Sequencing was carried out using peripheral blood. CDR3: CASSWTPLAGGSGANVLTF. The CDR3 nucleotides read TGTGCCAGTAGTTGGACCCCACTAGCGGGGGGCTCTGGGGCCAACGTCCTGACTTTC.